Below, 30 T cell receptor beta chains from the same sample are listed, as sequenced in a study of OX40 agonist ivuxolimab in advanced cancers. Generated by immunoSEQ multiplex PCR, the TCRdb table keeps only in-frame clones and is missing some. The repertoire holds about 53,000 clones, with 84% as singletons. The sample here was CD4+ or CD8+ T cells sorted from blood, taken in a trial of the OX40 agonist ivuxolimab. Receptor source: an adult with an advanced solid tumor such as melanoma, head and neck, liver or kidney cancer.

The chain uses TRBV5-6 and TRBJ1-1; 7 bases agree with TRBD1. The CDR3 loop spans 16 amino acids. Germline V gives CDR1 SGHDT, CDR2 YYEEEE. Trimming cost V 3 bases and J 0 bases; bases outside gene matches: 8. This CDR3 reads CASSSLGQTMNTEAFF. CDR3 coding DNA: TGTGCCAGCAGCTCACTGGGACAGACTATGAACACTGAAGCTTTCTTT.

This clone was counted a single time. The chain combines TRBV7-6 with TRBJ2-1; no definite D call. The germline V gene has CDR1 SGHVS and CDR2 FNYEAQ. The V end was cut by 1 base, the J end by 6 bases, with 7 bases between. The CDR3 is 13 amino acids. This CDR3 is CASSLVLGNEQFF. The DNA of the CDR3 is TGTGCCAGCAGCTTAGTACTGGGCAATGAGCAGTTCTTC.

The chain recombines TRBV5-4 with TRBJ2-1; D may correspond to TRBD1 or TRBD2 (5 bases each). Trimming removed 4 bases from V and 3 bases from J, with 14 bases in between. Germline V gene sequence: CDR1 SGHNT, CDR2 YYREEE (reference sequence). The CDR3 is 15 residues long. The CDR3 is CASSQDLGDYNEQFF. DNA of the CDR3: TGTGCCAGCAGCCAAGACTTGGGGGACTACAATGAGCAGTTCTTC.

This clone was found once. CDR3 amino acids: CASSSGQGGGYTF. CDR3 sequence (DNA): TGTGCCAGCAGCTCGGGACAGGGAGGCGGCTACACCTTC. The chain recombines TRBV5-7 with TRBJ1-2; 9 bases match TRBD1. TRBV5-7 is identified as an open reading frame with a role that is uncertain. The CDR3 totals 13 residues. After removal of 3 bases from V and 8 bases from J, the junction contained 5 bases not matched to a gene.

This clone was seen more than once but under ten times. The chain carries TRBV5-1 and TRBJ1-6; 8 nucleotides align to TRBD1. The CDR3 spans 15 residues. Germline CDR1 is SGHRS and CDR2 is YFSETQ. V gave up 5 bases and J gave up 18 bases; unmatched junction bases: 19. The CDR3 coding sequence is TGCGCCAGCAGTCCAACGTCATATATCCGGGACAGGCCCCACTTT. This sequence encodes CASSPTSYIRDRPHF. Looking up the rest from reference TRBV5-1 and TRBJ1-6 gives the full variable domain: KAGVTQTPRYLIKTRGQQVTLSCSPISGHRSVSWYQQTPGQGLQFLFEYFSETQRNKGNFPGRFSGRQFSNSRSEMNVSTLELGDSALYLCASSPTSYIRDRPHFGNGTRLTVT.

The chain has TRBV5-6 and TRBJ2-1; TRBD2 matches at 8 bases. This CDR3 is built from 17 residues. Looked up from germline, CDR1 is SGHDT and CDR2 is YYEEEE. V was clipped by 2 bases and J by 5 bases; unmatched bases: 12. The CDR3 nucleotides read TGTGCCAGCAGCTTATCCGGGCGGGGGGCCCGAAACAATGAGCAGTTCTTC. Protein: CASSLSGRGARNNEQFF.

The genes are TRBV20-1 and TRBJ2-5, with D possibly matching TRBD2 (5 bases). CDR1 and CDR2 from the germline V gene are DFQATT and SNEGSKA (reference sequence). The CDR3 spans 11 residues. V dropped 7 bases and J dropped 1 base, with 7 bases sitting between them. CDR3 protein: CSGLSQETQYF. In DNA, the CDR3 is TGCAGTGGACTATCCCAAGAGACCCAGTACTTC.

The chain has TRBV28 and TRBJ2-7; TRBD1 agrees at 7 bases. The CDR3 length is 14 residues. V shed 5 bases and J 6 bases; nucleotides not matched to a gene: 10. Germline-derived CDR1 and CDR2 are MDHEN and SYDVKM. The CDR3 bases are TGTGCCAGCAGTCGGAGCCTGAGGGGGCTCGAGCAGTACTTC. It encodes CASSRSLRGLEQYF.

By frequency in the sample, this clone is medium-sized. The gene calls are TRBV30 and TRBJ2-2; the D gene is possibly TRBD1 (6 bases). From germline, CDR1 is GTSNPN and CDR2 SVGIG (reference sequence). This CDR3 is built from 14 residues. V shed 6 bases and J shed 4 bases, with 15 bases lying between them. CDR3 region: CACLTETGTGELFF. Written as DNA, the CDR3 is TGTGCCTGCCTCACCGAGACAGGCACCGGGGAGCTGTTTTTT.

Only one count was recorded for this clone. This chain joins TRBV27 and TRBJ2-7; D gene ambiguous. The germline V gene has CDR1 MNHEY and CDR2 SMNVEV (reference sequence). CDR3 length: 12 amino acids. Trimming took 6 bases from V and 3 from J, leaving 9 bases between them. CDR3 loop: CASSLPFYEQYF. CDR3 DNA: TGTGCCAGCAGCTTACCCTTCTACGAGCAGTACTTC.

The rearrangement links TRBV18 to TRBJ2-7, with D possibly being TRBD1 (5 bases). This CDR3 contains 14 residues. Germline loops: CDR1 KGHSH, CDR2 LQKENI. The V end lost 4 bases, the J end lost 0 bases, and 10 bases lay between the germline ends. DNA for the CDR3: TGTGCCAGCTCACGGCAGGGCAGCTCCTACGAGCAGTACTTC. Translated: CASSRQGSSYEQYF.

In its sample, this clone was seen a few times. This chain joins TRBV5-8 and TRBJ2-6; D is unclear. The V gene's germline CDR1 is SGHTS and CDR2 YDEGEE. Trimming stripped 6 bases from V and 0 bases from J, with 4 bases between. The CDR3 sequence is 13 residues long. CDR3 residues: CASMLSGANVLTF. The CDR3 DNA is TGTGCCAGCATGCTCTCTGGGGCCAACGTCCTGACTTTC.

The chain links TRBV25-1 to TRBJ1-4; D remains unclear. The CDR3 totals 13 residues. Trimming left V 5 bases short and J 8 bases short, with 12 bases between. CDR1 is MGHDK, CDR2 SYGVNS, per germline. CDR3 sequence reads: CASSSAGAEKLFF. The DNA for the CDR3 is TGTGCCAGCAGTTCAGCTGGCGCCGAAAAACTGTTTTTT. The full variable domain, its missing parts supplied by reference TRBV25-1 and TRBJ1-4, is EADIYQTPRYLVIGTGKKITLECSQTMGHDKMYWYQQDPGMELHLIHYSYGVNSTEKGDLSSESTVSRIRTEHFPLTLESARPSHTSQYLCASSSAGAEKLFFGSGTQLSVL.

The V gene is TRBV5-1, the J gene TRBJ2-3, with TRBD2 matching 14 bases. The J segment lost 4 bases and the V segment lost 3 bases, leaving 7 bases of the junction unmatched. Germline V gene sequence: CDR1 SGHRS, CDR2 YFSETQ. This CDR3 has 17 amino acids. CDR3 in amino acids: CASSWGTSGSTADTQYF. Here the CDR3 DNA reads TGCGCCAGCAGCTGGGGGACTAGCGGGAGTACCGCAGATACGCAGTATTTT. The whole variable domain, filled in from reference TRBV5-1 and TRBJ2-3, reads KAGVTQTPRYLIKTRGQQVTLSCSPISGHRSVSWYQQTPGQGLQFLFEYFSETQRNKGNFPGRFSGRQFSNSRSEMNVSTLELGDSALYLCASSWGTSGSTADTQYFGPGTRLTVL.

This rearrangement joins TRBV2 to TRBJ1-1; TRBD1 aligns across 7 bases. The CDR3 is made up of 16 amino acids. The ends lost 6 bases at V and 1 base at J; junction bases unmatched: 11. Looked up from germline, CDR1 is SNHLY and CDR2 is FYNNEI. The chain's CDR3 is CASRDHTGVGNTEAFF. CDR3 bases: TGTGCCAGCAGGGACCATACAGGGGTGGGGAACACTGAAGCTTTCTTT.

The chain couples TRBV6-5 to TRBJ2-7, with 12 bases lining up with TRBD2. J was trimmed by 4 bases and V by 6 bases; bases with no gene match: 7. This CDR3 is 15 amino acids long. Germline assignment: CDR1 MNHEY and CDR2 SVGAGI. The CDR3: CASRPSGRVVYEQYF. The CDR3 bases are TGTGCCAGCAGGCCTAGCGGGAGGGTGGTTTACGAGCAGTACTTC.

This clone was seen once. CDR3 bases: TGTGCCAGCTCACGCCCCACTAGCCCTCAGGTGGATACGCAGTATTTT. Its protein is CASSRPTSPQVDTQYF. The chain uses TRBV18 and TRBJ2-3; perhaps TRBD2 as D (6 bases). V was trimmed by 4 bases and J by 6 bases, leaving 20 bases between them. The CDR3 is 16 residues long. Germline CDR1 is KGHSH and CDR2 is LQKENI.

This chain uses TRBV14 with TRBJ2-1, with 13 bases fitting TRBD2. After removal of 1 base from V and 5 bases from J, the junction contained 20 bases not matched to a gene. CDR1 and CDR2 (germline): SGHDN, FVKESK. The CDR3 is 22 amino acids. The CDR3 DNA sequence: TGTGCCAGCAGCCAAGCTCAGCCCCTTGAGACTAGCGGGAGGAGCGTAGACAATGAGCAGTTCTTC. Amino acid sequence: CASSQAQPLETSGRSVDNEQFF.

This sequence joins TRBV28 and TRBJ1-5; D gene ambiguous. The length of the CDR3 is 14 residues. V was shortened by 8 bases and J by 0 bases, with 11 bases between the two germline ends. Germline CDR1 MDHEN, CDR2 SYDVKM. Here the CDR3 DNA reads TGTGCCAGCGCTCAAGATAATAGCAATCAGCCCCAGCATTTT. Protein sequence: CASAQDNSNQPQHF.

The chain has TRBV5-8 and TRBJ1-6; D call uncertain. Germline V lookup: CDR1 SGHTS, CDR2 YDEGEE. Trimming shortened V by 2 bases and J by 9 bases, and 21 bases separated the two germline ends. The CDR3 is 17 residues long. The CDR3 reads CASSFRVARLAGSPLHF. The CDR3 DNA reads TGTGCCAGCAGCTTCCGGGTCGCCCGGCTCGCCGGTTCACCCCTCCACTTT.

For this clone: The junction departs from the called germline gene at one end, perhaps through a read error. The CDR3 bases are TGTGCCTGGAGTGTATGGCTCGGCAAACAGCCCCAGCATTTT. Translated, it gives CAWSVWLGKQPQHF. This sequence joins TRBV30 and TRBJ1-5; D remains ambiguous. The CDR3 is made up of 14 amino acids. Germline V gene lookup returns CDR1 GTSNPN and CDR2 SVGIG (reference sequence).

The genes are TRBV14 and TRBJ2-1, with 7 positions matching TRBD2. The CDR3 covers 11 residues. After removal of 7 bases from V and 7 bases from J, the junction contained 1 base not matched to a gene. From germline, CDR1 is SGHDN and CDR2 FVKESK. CDR3 bases: TGTGCCAGCACCGGGGGGAATGAGCAGTTCTTC. As protein: CASTGGNEQFF.

The sample holds a few counts of this clone. The chain links TRBV18 to TRBJ1-1, with D hard to call. Trimming cost V 5 bases and J 2 bases, with 15 bases left between them. The CDR3 covers 15 residues. The germline V gene encodes CDR1 KGHSH and CDR2 LQKENI. CDR3 protein: CASSSQAHSNTEAFF. CDR3 in DNA: TGTGCCAGCTCATCTCAAGCCCATTCAAACACTGAAGCTTTCTTT.

The rearrangement joins TRBV19 to TRBJ1-6; D might be TRBD1 (5 bases). The germline V and J ends were trimmed by 5 bases and 4 bases, with 15 bases remaining between them. This CDR3 comprises 16 residues. The germline CDR1 and CDR2 sequences are LNHDA and SQIVND (reference sequence). Here the CDR3 reads CASSPGREGYNSPLHF. The CDR3 DNA reads as TGTGCCAGTAGTCCAGGTCGTGAGGGGTATAATTCACCCCTCCACTTT.

The chain employs TRBV13 and TRBJ2-6; the match to TRBD2 covers 13 bases. The CDR3 has 20 amino acids. J was trimmed by 3 bases and V by 3 bases; bases with no gene match: 11. Germline assignment: CDR1 PRHDT and CDR2 FYEKMQ (reference sequence). The CDR3 spells CASSFPLGLAGVFGANVLTF. The CDR3 nucleotides read TGTGCCAGCAGCTTTCCTCTCGGACTAGCGGGAGTCTTTGGGGCCAACGTCCTGACTTTC. Drawing the rest from reference TRBV13 and TRBJ2-6, the complete variable domain is AAGVIQSPRHLIKEKRETATLKCYPIPRHDTVYWYQQGPGQDPQFLISFYEKMQSDKGSIPDRFSAQQFSDYHSELNMSSLELGDSALYFCASSFPLGLAGVFGANVLTFGAGSRLTVL.

This chain joins TRBV10-2 and TRBJ2-6; D is perhaps TRBD2 (5 bases). Trimming took off 10 bases at V and 1 base at J, with 14 bases between the two ends. The CDR3 is 15 amino acids. Germline V lookup: CDR1 WSHSY, CDR2 SAAADI. The DNA for the CDR3 is TGCGCCAACCCGACCCCGGGATCTGGGGCCAACGTCCTGACTTTC. Its translation: CANPTPGSGANVLTF.

The gene calls are TRBV19 and TRBJ2-2; TRBD2 matches at 10 bases. Trimming took 7 bases from V and 2 from J; bases not matched to a gene: 4. In germline, CDR1 is LNHDA, CDR2 SQIVND (reference sequence). This CDR3 comprises 15 residues. In DNA form, the CDR3 reads TGTGCCAGTACCAGGACTAGCGGAAACACCGGGGAGCTGTTTTTT. This gives the protein CASTRTSGNTGELFF. The full variable domain, with the rest looked up from reference TRBV19 and TRBJ2-2, is DGGITQSPKYLFRKEGQNVTLSCEQNLNHDAMYWYRQDPGQGLRLIYYSQIVNDFQKGDIAEGYSVSREKKESFPLTVTSAQKNPTAFYLCASTRTSGNTGELFFGEGSRLTVL.

The chain joins TRBV6-1 to TRBJ1-5; D is unresolved. CDR3 size: 13 residues. Trimming removed 5 bases at V and 5 bases at J, with 10 bases between. CDR1 is MNHNS, CDR2 SASEGT, per germline. CDR3 nucleotide sequence: TGTGCCAGCAGTTTAGAGGGAGATCAGCCCCAGCATTTT. This translates into CASSLEGDQPQHF.

There are a few counts of this clone. V is TRBV14 and J is TRBJ1-1; the match to TRBD1 covers 10 bases. This CDR3 has 17 residues. Germline CDR1 is SGHDN and CDR2 is FVKESK. Germline trimming cut 0 bases from V and 5 bases from J; bases unmatched to any gene: 9. Here the CDR3 reads CASSQDIGQGERTEAFF. In DNA, the CDR3 is TGTGCCAGCAGCCAAGATATAGGACAGGGGGAAAGGACTGAAGCTTTCTTT. Looking up the rest from reference TRBV14 and TRBJ1-1 gives the full variable domain: EAGVTQFPSHSVIEKGQTVTLRCDPISGHDNLYWYRRVMGKEIKFLLHFVKESKQDESGMPNNRFLAERTGGTYSTLKVQPAELEDSGVYFCASSQDIGQGERTEAFFGQGTRLTVV.

V usage is TRBV7-2 and J usage is TRBJ1-1; D not resolved. Looked up from germline, CDR1 is SGHTA and CDR2 is FQGNSA. The V gene lost 5 bases and the J gene lost 1 base, with 5 bases spanning the gap. The CDR3 has 12 amino acids. CDR3 nucleotide sequence: TGTGCCAGCAGCATCCGGAACACTGAAGCTTTCTTT. Its translation is CASSIRNTEAFF.